This is a list of T cell receptor delta chains from one sample in a study of Vδ1+ human thymocytes. TCRdb called clones from the multiplex PCR reads again using CATT. The sample comprises about 58,000 delta-chain clones, about 14% of which are singletons, and under 0.5% rests with the top ten. Sequences were obtained from Vdelta1+ gamma-delta thymocytes from the thymus. All receptors derive from a girl under three years old who had congenital heart surgery. Both conserved end residues are part of each CDR3. Fields, in order: clone size, V gene, D gene, J gene, CDR3 protein, CDR3 DNA. The D gene is left open where the match is weak. Only some rows state a clone size, as once, few, many or a class for expanded clones.

size: few
V: TRDV1
D: -
J: TRDJ1
CDR3: CALGELKSRPSHYPNPLLGLDKLIF
DNA: TGTGCTCTTGGGGAACTAAAATCCCGGCCTTCCCACTATCCTAACCCCTTACTGGGGCTCGATAAACTCATCTTT

size: -
V: TRDV1
D: -
J: TRDJ1
CDR3: CALGGFLRGLTGGLQTDKLIF
DNA: TGTGCTCTGGGGGGCTTCCTACGGGGACTAACTGGGGGTCTACAGACCGATAAACTCATCTTT

size: -
V: TRDV1
D: -
J: TRDJ1
CDR3: CALGDRATVFSRREKNRYTDKLIF
DNA: TGTGCTCTTGGGGATCGGGCGACGGTTTTTTCGCGGCGGGAAAAGAATCGGTACACCGATAAACTCATCTTT

size: -
V: TRDV1
D: TRDD3
J: TRDJ1
CDR3: CALGEPGPYSESGGYGGSPDKLIF
DNA: TGTGCTCTTGGGGAACCAGGCCCCTACAGCGAATCTGGGGGATACGGTGGGAGCCCCGATAAACTCATCTTT

size: few
V: TRDV1
D: TRDD3
J: TRDJ1
CDR3: CALGDGCLPIHTGLGDFGTDKLIF
DNA: TGTGCTCTTGGGGATGGTTGTCTTCCTATCCACACGGGACTGGGGGATTTCGGGACCGATAAACTCATCTTT

size: -
V: TRDV1
D: TRDD3
J: TRDJ1
CDR3: CALGGLLLGDSLTDKLIF
DNA: TGTGCTCTTGGGGGTCTCCTACTGGGGGACTCTTTGACCGATAAACTCATCTTT

size: -
V: TRDV1
D: -
J: TRDJ1
CDR3: CALGVPPPTCKLIF
DNA: TGTGCTCTTGGGGTACCTCCTCCTACGTGTAAACTCATCTTT

size: -
V: TRDV1
D: TRDD3
J: TRDJ1
CDR3: CALGENGTGGLMYTDKLIF
DNA: TGTGCTCTTGGGGAAAACGGTACTGGGGGACTTATGTACACCGATAAACTCATCTTT

size: -
V: TRDV1
D: -
J: TRDJ1
CDR3: CALRPDDLGHHRDKLIF
DNA: TGTGCTCTTAGGCCCGACGACCTGGGTCATCACCGTGATAAACTCATCTTT

size: -
V: TRDV1
D: TRDD3
J: TRDJ1
CDR3: CALGEPGIPPWGTYTDKPIF
DNA: TGTGCTCTTGGGGAACCTGGCATTCCTCCCTGGGGGACGTACACCGATAAACCCATCTTT

size: -
V: TRDV1
D: -
J: TRDJ1
CDR3: CALGEFPPKLGCDDKLIF
DNA: TGTGCTCTTGGGGAATTCCCCCCAAAACTGGGATGTGACGATAAACTCATCTTT

size: few
V: TRDV1
D: -
J: TRDJ1
CDR3: CALGASFYLQLTAWDTDKLIF
DNA: TGTGCTCTTGGGGCTTCCTTCTACCTACAGCTGACTGCTTGGGACACCGATAAACTCATCTTT

size: few
V: TRDV1
D: TRDD3
J: TRDJ1
CDR3: CALGELNPPYVLGGRYTDKLIF
DNA: TGTGCTCTTGGGGAACTTAACCCCCCCTACGTACTGGGGGGCCGGTACACCGATAAACTCATCTTT

size: few
V: TRDV1
D: TRDD3
J: TRDJ1
CDR3: CALGERTLPIPDILGVDTDKLIF
DNA: TGTGCTCTTGGGGAAAGAACCCTCCCGATCCCTGACATACTGGGGGTCGACACCGATAAACTCATCTTT

size: -
V: TRDV1
D: TRDD3
J: TRDJ1
CDR3: CALGVSSFLNWGLYSYTDKLIF
DNA: TGTGCTCTTGGAGTGTCCTCTTTTCTTAACTGGGGGCTCTACTCGTACACCGATAAACTCATCTTT

size: -
V: TRDV1
D: TRDD3
J: TRDJ1
CDR3: CALGEGRGRGGHFLTGGAYTDKLIF
DNA: TGTGCTCTTGGGGAAGGTCGGGGCCGAGGTGGACACTTCCTAACTGGGGGAGCTTACACCGATAAACTCATCTTT

size: -
V: TRDV1
D: TRDD3
J: TRDJ1
CDR3: CALGESPLYWGIRVRDKLIF
DNA: TGTGCTCTTGGGGAGTCCCCCCTATACTGGGGGATACGCGTTCGCGATAAACTCATCTTT

size: few
V: TRDV1
D: TRDD3
J: TRDJ1
CDR3: CALGGESMGDNVRGLYTDKLIF
DNA: TGTGCTCTTGGGGGGGAGTCTATGGGGGATAATGTGAGAGGACTGTACACCGATAAACTCATCTTT

size: -
V: TRAV29/DV5
D: TRDD3
J: TRDJ1
CDR3: CACPSSVPGGSYTDKLIF
DNA: TGTGCATGCCCATCCTCAGTGCCTGGGGGTTCGTACACCGATAAACTCATCTTT

size: few
V: TRDV1
D: TRDD3
J: TRDJ1
CDR3: CALGEHQGIVPPYTDKLIF
DNA: TGTGCTCTTGGGGAACATCAGGGGATAGTGCCTCCGTACACCGATAAACTCATCTTT

size: few
V: TRDV1
D: -
J: TRDJ1
CDR3: CALGEGFLPKVQVRKLIF
DNA: TGTGCTCTTGGGGAAGGATTCCTTCCGAAGGTTCAAGTACGGAAACTCATCTTT

size: few
V: TRDV1
D: -
J: TRDJ1
CDR3: CALGERKPPTYCRLIF
DNA: TGTGCTCTTGGGGAACGGAAACCCCCGACTTACTGTAGGCTCATCTTT

size: few
V: TRDV1
D: -
J: TRDJ1
CDR3: CALGDNSTSSTPTEDMKLIF
DNA: TGTGCTCTTGGGGATAACTCAACTTCCTCGACGCCCACTGAGGATATGAAACTCATCTTT

size: few
V: TRDV1
D: -
J: TRDJ1
CDR3: CALGGGCREYTDKLIF
DNA: TGTGCTCTTGGGGGGGGTTGTCGAGAGTACACCGATAAACTCATCTTT